Listed below are T cell receptor beta chains from one sample, sequenced in a study of blood T cells in healthy people across ages. MiXCR, run by TCRdb on the 5' RACE reads, gives a single entry per CDR3 protein. Of fewer than 1 million distinct CDR3 sequences listed, around 43% are singletons. Sequenced material: blood. The receptors originated from a man aged 55 to 70 in good health. CDR3s include the opening cysteine and the closing phenylalanine or tryptophan. A D gene is named only where the DNA matches it firmly. Expanded clones get a size class; other rows say once, few or many, or leave the size out.

d_gene,v_gene,abundance,j_gene,CDR3nt,CDR3aa
.,TRBV6-1,.,TRBJ2-4,TGTGCCAGCAGTCCAAGGGACAACCTAGCCAAAAACATTCAGTACTTC,CASSPRDNLAKNIQYF
TRBD2,TRBV12-3/TRBV12-4,many,TRBJ2-3,TGTGCCAGCAGTTGGGGCAGCGGGGGCACGGATACGCAGTATTTT,CASSWGSGGTDTQYF
.,TRBV7-9,once,TRBJ1-1,TGTGCCAGCAGCACGTTCGAAGCTTTCTTT,CASSTFEAFF
.,TRBV20-1,.,TRBJ1-1,TGCAGTGCTAGAGATCATCGGCAGACTGAAGCTTTCTTT,CSARDHRQTEAFF
.,TRBV20-1,.,TRBJ2-1,TGCAGTGCTAGAGATTTTCAAGGGATTGAGCAGTTCTTC,CSARDFQGIEQFF
.,TRBV6-2/TRBV6-3,many,TRBJ2-7,TGTGCCAGCAGTCCTCAAGCGGTTTCCTACGAGCAGTACTTC,CASSPQAVSYEQYF
.,TRBV28,.,TRBJ2-1,TGTGCCAGCAGTGGTAGACCTGGGACTCTTCAATACAATGAGCAGTTCTTC,CASSGRPGTLQYNEQFF
.,TRBV29-1,.,TRBJ2-7,TGCAGCGTTCTGACAGGTTTCCTCTCCTACGAGCAGTACTTC,CSVLTGFLSYEQYF
.,TRBV4-3,many,TRBJ2-1,TGCGCCAGCAGCCAAGTGCCCTCGAGGGAGCAGTTCTTC,CASSQVPSREQFF
.,TRBV2,.,TRBJ1-5,TGTGCCAGCAAGCTTCAATCGGGACCAAATAGCAATCAGCCCCAGCATTTT,CASKLQSGPNSNQPQHF
TRBD2,TRBV11-2,.,TRBJ2-5,TGTGCCAGCAGCTTAGGGTCTGGACTAGACATGTCCGGCGAGACCCTGTACTTC,CASSLGSGLDMSGETLYF
TRBD1,TRBV20-1,few,TRBJ1-6,TGCAGTGCTGGCCGGGACAGGGGTTATTCACCCCTCCACTTT,CSAGRDRGYSPLHF
.,TRBV6-5,once,TRBJ1-2,TGTGCCAGCAGTTACACGTCAGGGTATGGCTACACCTTC,CASSYTSGYGYTF
.,TRBV5-6,.,TRBJ2-3,TGTGCCAGCAGCTCTACGGACCCCCAGGATACGCAGTATTTT,CASSSTDPQDTQYF
TRBD1,TRBV6-1,.,TRBJ2-1,TGTGCCAGCAGGGATCCGGGACAGGCTCGAAATGAGCAGTTCTTC,CASRDPGQARNEQFF
.,TRBV5-1,many,TRBJ2-5,TGCGCCAGCAGCTTGGTTGTGGGTGGATCGGAGACCCAGTACTTC,CASSLVVGGSETQYF
.,TRBV20-1,.,TRBJ2-5,TGCAGTGCTTCCGCGGGGGCAGGGGAGACCCAGTACTTC,CSASAGAGETQYF
.,TRBV5-1,.,TRBJ2-7,TGCGCCAGCAGCTTGGTTCGGGGATCAGAGCACGAGCAGTACTTC,CASSLVRGSEHEQYF
TRBD2,TRBV7-2,.,TRBJ2-7,TGTGCCAGCAGCTTAGTCGGCGGGGGGACCGCGGCCTACGAGCAGTACTTC,CASSLVGGGTAAYEQYF
TRBD2,TRBV20-1,few,TRBJ2-1,TGCAGTGCTATCCACCCGGGAGCGGGGCATGGCGATGAGCAGTTCTTC,CSAIHPGAGHGDEQFF
.,TRBV6-2/TRBV6-3,.,TRBJ1-2,TGTGCCAGCAGTCCAGTTGGGGGCTCTAACTATGGCTACACCTTC,CASSPVGGSNYGYTF
TRBD1,TRBV28,.,TRBJ2-7,TGTGCCAGCAGTTCCTCCTGGATCATGACAGGGGGGTACGAGCAGTACTTC,CASSSSWIMTGGYEQYF
.,TRBV7-2,.,TRBJ2-2,TGTGCCAGCAGCCGAGGAGGGAACACCGGGGAGCTGTTTTTT,CASSRGGNTGELFF
TRBD1,TRBV9,few,TRBJ1-2,TGTGCCAGCAGCGTAGAGGCCGGGGGGGACAGGGACTATGGCTACACCTTC,CASSVEAGGDRDYGYTF
.,TRBV6-5,few,TRBJ2-1,TGTGCCAGCAGTTACTCGAGGGGTGTGGGGCGGCAGCCCTACAATGAGCAGTTCTTC,CASSYSRGVGRQPYNEQFF
.,TRBV12-3/TRBV12-4,.,TRBJ1-6,TGTGCCAGCAGTGAGACAACCAACGGTTCACCCCTCCACTTT,CASSETTNGSPLHF
.,TRBV3-1,.,TRBJ2-1,TGTGCCAGCAGCCAAGGGCACAGCTATAATGAGCAGTTCTTC,CASSQGHSYNEQFF
TRBD1,TRBV12-3/TRBV12-4,few,TRBJ1-1,TGTGCCAGCAGCCCAACCGGGACAGGGAACACTGAAGCTTTCTTT,CASSPTGTGNTEAFF
TRBD2,TRBV4-1,.,TRBJ2-1,TGCGCCAGCAGCCAAGGCGAAATTAGCGGGGGGAACTACAATGAGCAGTTCTTC,CASSQGEISGGNYNEQFF
.,TRBV7-2,.,TRBJ2-1,TGTGCCAGCAGCTTCACCGGGACACTCTCCTACAATGAGCAGTTCTTC,CASSFTGTLSYNEQFF
.,TRBV6-6,.,TRBJ1-6,TGTGCCAGCAGTTCCAACATCCCGGCACTTAATTCACCCCTCCACTTT,CASSSNIPALNSPLHF
.,TRBV13,few,TRBJ1-2,TGTGCCAGCAAAGCGGGGGGAAGCTATGGCTACACCTTC,CASKAGGSYGYTF
.,TRBV3-1,.,TRBJ1-2,TGTGCCAGCAGCCTGAATTCGATCAGGGGCAATGGCTACACCTTC,CASSLNSIRGNGYTF
TRBD2,TRBV7-9,few,TRBJ2-3,TGTGCCAGCAGCACGGGACTAGCGGGCACAGATACGCAGTATTTT,CASSTGLAGTDTQYF
.,TRBV4-1,.,TRBJ2-3,TGCGCCAGCAGCCAAGAGTGGGGGTGGGCCACAGATACGCAGTATTTT,CASSQEWGWATDTQYF
.,TRBV12-3/TRBV12-4,many,TRBJ2-5,TGTGCCAGCAGCCCGAACAGAAGGGGGGGCGTAGAGACCCAGTACTTC,CASSPNRRGGVETQYF
.,TRBV20-1,.,TRBJ1-2,TGCGGTGCCAACCCAGGGTCGGGTAACTATGGCTACACCTTC,CGANPGSGNYGYTF
TRBD1,TRBV29-1,.,TRBJ1-3,TGCAGCGTTGTGGGGGGGCGACAGGGGAGCTCTGGAAACACCATATATTTT,CSVVGGRQGSSGNTIYF
TRBD1,TRBV4-2,.,TRBJ1-2,TGTGCCAGCAGCCAAGCCGCCAGGGGGGAGAAATATGGCTACACCTTC,CASSQAARGEKYGYTF
.,TRBV7-2,.,TRBJ2-5,TGTGCCAGCAGCGAATCCGAGACCCAGTACTTC,CASSESETQYF
TRBD2,TRBV5-1,few,TRBJ2-3,TGCGCCAGCAGCTTGGTCCCCCTAGCGGGGGGCACAGATACGCAGTATTTT,CASSLVPLAGGTDTQYF
.,TRBV5-1,.,TRBJ2-7,TGCGCCAGTTCTACATGGGGGGAGGACAATGAGCAGTACTTC,CASSTWGEDNEQYF
TRBD1,TRBV6-1,.,TRBJ1-6,TGTGCCAGCAGTCCGGGACAGGGTGTCTATTCACCCCTCCACTTT,CASSPGQGVYSPLHF
.,TRBV7-6,.,TRBJ1-2,TGTGCCAGCAGCTTAAGGGGAGCTACAGGGACTGCTGGCTACACCTTC,CASSLRGATGTAGYTF
TRBD1,TRBV12-3/TRBV12-4,.,TRBJ1-6,TGTGCCAGCAGGGGGGGACAGGGGATTTCAAATTCACCCCTCCACTTT,CASRGGQGISNSPLHF
TRBD2,TRBV7-2,few,TRBJ2-5,TGTGCCAGCAGCTTCGCACCGGGACTAGCGGGGGGGCCATGGGAGACCCAGTACTTC,CASSFAPGLAGGPWETQYF
.,TRBV11-2,.,TRBJ2-5,TGTGCCAGCAACCCGACGGGGAACCGGGAGACCCAGTACTTC,CASNPTGNRETQYF
.,TRBV4-2,few,TRBJ2-7,TGTGCCAGCAGCCAAGAGTCGGAACAGGCCTACGAGCAGTACTTC,CASSQESEQAYEQYF
TRBD2,TRBV29-1,.,TRBJ2-5,TGCAGCGTGGGACTAGCGCGGTTGGAGACCCAGTACTTC,CSVGLARLETQYF
.,TRBV19,.,TRBJ2-6,TGTGCCAGTCTTGGGGGGGCCAACGTCCTGACTTTC,CASLGGANVLTF
TRBD2,TRBV27,.,TRBJ2-1,TGTGCCAGCAGTCCCGCGGGCGGGAGCCTCAATGAGCAGTTCTTC,CASSPAGGSLNEQFF
.,TRBV27,.,TRBJ2-7,TGTGCCAGCAGTACCGGCAGGGGTGCCTACGAGCAGTACTTC,CASSTGRGAYEQYF
TRBD2,TRBV9,.,TRBJ2-2,TGTGCCAGCAGCGTAGCACAAGCGGGGGGCAACACCGGGGAGCTGTTTTTT,CASSVAQAGGNTGELFF
.,TRBV5-1,.,TRBJ2-5,TGCGCCAGCAGCTTATCCCCCGTCTTGGAGACCCAGTACTTC,CASSLSPVLETQYF